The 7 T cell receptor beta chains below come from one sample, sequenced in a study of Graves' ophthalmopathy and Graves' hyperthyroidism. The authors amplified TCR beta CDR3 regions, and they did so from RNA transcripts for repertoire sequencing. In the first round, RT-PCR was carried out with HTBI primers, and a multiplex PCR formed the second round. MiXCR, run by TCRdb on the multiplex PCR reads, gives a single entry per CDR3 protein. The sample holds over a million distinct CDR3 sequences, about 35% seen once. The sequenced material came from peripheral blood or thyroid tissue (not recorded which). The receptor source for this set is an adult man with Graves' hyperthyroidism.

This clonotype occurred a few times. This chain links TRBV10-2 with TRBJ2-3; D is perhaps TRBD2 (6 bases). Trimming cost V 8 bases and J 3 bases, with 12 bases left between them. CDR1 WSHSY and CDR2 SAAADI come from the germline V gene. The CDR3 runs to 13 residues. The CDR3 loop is CASFVAGTDTQYF. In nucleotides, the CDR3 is TGCGCCAGCTTTGTGGCGGGAACAGATACGCAGTATTTT.

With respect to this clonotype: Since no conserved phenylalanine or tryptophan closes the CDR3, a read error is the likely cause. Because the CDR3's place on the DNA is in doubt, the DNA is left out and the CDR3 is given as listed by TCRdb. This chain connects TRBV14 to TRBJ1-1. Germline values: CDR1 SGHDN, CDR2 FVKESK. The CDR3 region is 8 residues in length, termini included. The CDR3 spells CASSQLRV.

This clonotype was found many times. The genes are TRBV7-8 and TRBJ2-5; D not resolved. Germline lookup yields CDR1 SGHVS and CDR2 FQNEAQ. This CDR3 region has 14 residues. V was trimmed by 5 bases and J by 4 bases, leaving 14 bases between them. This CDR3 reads CASSRNRVSETQYF. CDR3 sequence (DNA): TGTGCCAGCAGCCGAAATCGGGTGTCAGAGACCCAGTACTTC. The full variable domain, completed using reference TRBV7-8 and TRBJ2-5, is GAGVSQSPRYKVAKRGQDVALRCDPISGHVSLFWYQQALGQGPEFLTYFQNEAQLDKSGLPSDRFFAERPEGSVSTLKIQRTQQEDSAVYLCASSRNRVSETQYFGPGTRLLVL.

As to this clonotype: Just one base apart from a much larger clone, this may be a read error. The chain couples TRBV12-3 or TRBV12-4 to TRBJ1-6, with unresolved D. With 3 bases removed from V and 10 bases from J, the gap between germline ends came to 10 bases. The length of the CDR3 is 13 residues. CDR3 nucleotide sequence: TGTGCCAGCAGTTTTGGGATGGCCTCACCCCTCCACTTT. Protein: CASSFGMASPLHF.

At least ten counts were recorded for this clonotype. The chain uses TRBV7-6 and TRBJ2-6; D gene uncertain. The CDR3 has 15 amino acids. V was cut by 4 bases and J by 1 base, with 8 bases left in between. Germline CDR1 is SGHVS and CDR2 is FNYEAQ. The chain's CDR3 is CASSSPESGANVLTF. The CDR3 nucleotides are TGTGCCAGCAGCTCCCCGGAGTCTGGGGCCAACGTCCTGACTTTC.

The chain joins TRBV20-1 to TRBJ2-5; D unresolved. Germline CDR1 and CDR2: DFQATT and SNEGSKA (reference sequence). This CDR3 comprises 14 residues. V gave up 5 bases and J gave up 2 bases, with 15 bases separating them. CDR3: CSAWTQARQETQYF. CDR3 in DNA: TGCAGTGCTTGGACGCAGGCACGACAAGAGACCCAGTACTTC.

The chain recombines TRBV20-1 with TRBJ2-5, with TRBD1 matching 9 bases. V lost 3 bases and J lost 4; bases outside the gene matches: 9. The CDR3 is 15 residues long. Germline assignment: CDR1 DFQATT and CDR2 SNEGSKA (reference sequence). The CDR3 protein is CSARTGGGRRETQYF. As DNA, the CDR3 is TGCAGTGCTAGGACAGGGGGAGGGAGGAGAGAGACCCAGTACTTC.